The rows below give T cell receptor beta chains drawn from one sample of a study of blood T cell repertoires in COVID-19. This table comes from immunoSEQ multiplex PCR, and its TCRdb copy is limited to in-frame clones, with some not included. This repertoire shows roughly 440,000 clones, around 88% found once; its top ten account for around an eighth. Sequenced material: peripheral blood. The receptors shown here come from a woman between 50 and 59 years old with COVID-19, enrolled during active disease. The CDR3 runs from the conserved cysteine through the conserved F or W. The D gene is left open where the match is weak. Part of the rows lack a size; the others show once, few, many or a class for expanded clones.

TRBJ1-5 . . TRBV3-1/TRBV3-2 CASGEGEPQHF TGTGCCAGCGGAGAAGGCGAGCCCCAGCATTTT
TRBJ1-1 TRBD1 . TRBV30 CSGRTGVNTEAFF TGTTCGGGGCGGACAGGGGTGAACACTGAAGCTTTCTTT
TRBJ2-1 . . TRBV7-6 CASSLLRVSSYNEQFF TGTGCCAGCAGCTTATTACGTGTTAGCTCCTACAATGAGCAGTTCTTC
TRBJ2-7 . . TRBV7-6 CASSSPAGTDRNYEQYF TGTGCCAGCAGCTCTCCGGCGGGGACAGATAGAAACTACGAGCAGTACTTC
TRBJ1-3 . . TRBV7-3 CASSSSRGNTIYF TGTGCCAGCAGCTCCTCGCGAGGGAACACCATATATTTT
TRBJ1-1 TRBD1 . TRBV2 CASRTGYWAFF TGTGCCAGCAGGACAGGGTATTGGGCTTTCTTT
TRBJ1-1 TRBD1 few TRBV3-1/TRBV3-2 CASSHRQGADEAFF TGTGCCAGCAGCCACCGACAGGGGGCCGATGAAGCTTTCTTT
TRBJ2-3 . . TRBV11-3 CASSLDGEDTQYF TGTGCCAGCAGCTTAGATGGGGAGGATACGCAGTATTTT
TRBJ2-1 TRBD2 . TRBV9 CASSVVSGDYNEQFF TGTGCCAGCAGCGTTGTGAGCGGGGACTACAATGAGCAGTTCTTC
TRBJ1-1 . few TRBV27 CASSWTAMNTEAFF TGTGCCAGCAGTTGGACTGCTATGAACACTGAAGCTTTCTTT
TRBJ1-6 . . TRBV19 CASTDTRVPVGNSPLHF TGTGCCAGTACCGATACCCGGGTCCCCGTTGGAAATTCACCCCTCCACTTT
TRBJ1-5 . . TRBV19 CASSTGATFNQPQHF TGTGCCAGTAGTACTGGCGCGACATTTAATCAGCCCCAGCATTTT
TRBJ1-1 . few TRBV19 CASSESRNTEAFF TGTGCCAGTAGTGAGAGCCGGAACACTGAAGCTTTCTTT
TRBJ2-1 . . TRBV13 CASSLGQVAYNEQFF TGTGCCAGCAGCTTAGGGCAGGTGGCGTACAATGAGCAGTTCTTC
TRBJ2-1 TRBD1 . TRBV5-4 CASSFRDREKQFF TGTGCCAGCAGCTTTAGGGACAGGGAGAAGCAGTTCTTC
TRBJ1-1 . few TRBV5-1 CASSRSGTEAFF TGCGCCAGCAGCCGGTCGGGCACTGAAGCTTTCTTT
TRBJ1-5 TRBD1 . TRBV5-1 CASSPITGEPQHF TGCGCCAGCAGCCCAATCACAGGGGAGCCCCAGCATTTT
TRBJ2-1 . . TRBV6-5 CASSVVSSSYNEQFF TGTGCCAGCAGCGTTGTCTCGAGCTCCTACAATGAGCAGTTCTTC
TRBJ2-3 . . TRBV4-2 CASSQVETQRPDTQYF TGTGCCAGCAGCCAAGTGGAGACCCAGCGACCAGATACGCAGTATTTT
TRBJ2-1 . . TRBV11-1 CASSQILTGEQFF TGTGCCAGCAGCCAAATCCTGACTGGTGAGCAGTTCTTC
TRBJ2-7 TRBD2 . TRBV27 CASTPRTGGSYEQYF TGTGCCAGCACCCCCCGGACGGGGGGCTCCTACGAGCAGTACTTC
TRBJ1-4 . . TRBV7-8 CASSHQGLGATNEKLFF TGTGCCAGCAGCCATCAGGGCCTTGGAGCAACTAATGAAAAACTGTTTTTT
TRBJ1-1 . few TRBV19 CASSPVNTEAFF TGTGCCAGTAGTCCGGTGAACACTGAAGCTTTCTTT
TRBJ1-3 TRBD1 . TRBV6-5 CASVGTASGNTIYF TGTGCCAGCGTAGGGACAGCCTCTGGAAACACCATATATTTT
TRBJ1-2 . . TRBV12-1 CASSDHSFYGYTF TGTGCCAGCAGCGATCACAGCTTCTATGGCTACACCTTC
TRBJ2-3 . . TRBV9 CASSVTGVSTDTQYF TGTGCCAGCAGCGTAACCGGGGTAAGCACAGATACGCAGTATTTT
TRBJ2-7 . . TRBV7-2 CASSLEGGSSYEQYF TGTGCCAGCAGCTTAGAAGGGGGTAGCTCCTACGAGCAGTACTTC
TRBJ2-5 . . TRBV3-1/TRBV3-2 CASSQAGVRETQYF TGTGCCAGCAGCCAAGCAGGGGTTCGAGAGACCCAGTACTTC
TRBJ1-1 . . TRBV15 CATSIRPGRTEAFF TGTGCCACCAGCATACGACCCGGGAGGACTGAAGCTTTCTTT
TRBJ2-3 . few TRBV24-1 CATSDKRASLAADTQYF TGTGCCACCAGTGATAAGAGGGCTAGCCTCGCCGCAGATACGCAGTATTTT
TRBJ1-2 TRBD1 . TRBV7-9 CASSSRTGEDDGYTF TGTGCCAGCAGCTCAAGGACAGGGGAGGACGACGGCTACACCTTC
TRBJ1-2 TRBD1 . TRBV10-3 CAISATGEGDYTF TGTGCCATCAGTGCGACAGGGGAGGGAGACTACACCTTC
TRBJ2-1 . . TRBV29-1 CSVPSGGGNEQFF TGCAGCGTCCCTTCGGGGGGCGGGAATGAGCAGTTCTTC
TRBJ1-2 TRBD1 . TRBV6-5 CASSRTGEGYTF TGTGCCAGCAGTAGGACAGGGGAAGGCTACACCTTC
TRBJ2-2 . . TRBV5-1 CASSLRRESNTGELFF TGCGCCAGCAGCTTGCGGCGGGAATCGAACACCGGGGAGCTGTTTTTT
TRBJ1-5 . . TRBV6-1 CASSEWRVQSGNQPQHF TGTGCCAGCAGTGAGTGGAGGGTACAATCTGGCAATCAGCCCCAGCATTTT
TRBJ1-1 . . TRBV9 CASSVGSVTNTEAFF TGTGCCAGCAGCGTAGGCAGCGTAACCAACACTGAAGCTTTCTTT
TRBJ2-1 . . TRBV27 CASSSRLYNEQFF TGTGCCAGCAGTTCGAGACTCTACAATGAGCAGTTCTTC
TRBJ1-4 TRBD1 . TRBV28 CASSPTGDRPNEKLFF TGTGCCAGCAGTCCCACAGGGGACAGGCCTAATGAAAAACTGTTTTTT
TRBJ1-4 TRBD1 . TRBV2 CASSAGTGMGTNEKLFF TGTGCCAGCAGTGCCGGGACAGGGATGGGGACTAATGAAAAACTGTTTTTT
TRBJ2-1 TRBD2 . TRBV3-1/TRBV3-2 CASSPKRGLNHEQFF TGTGCCAGCAGCCCTAAGCGGGGGCTGAACCATGAGCAGTTCTTC
TRBJ1-4 . . TRBV30 CAWSEGIRKLFF TGTGCCTGGAGTGAGGGGATAAGGAAACTGTTTTTT
TRBJ1-1 . . TRBV2 CASSEGGRAFF TGTGCCAGCAGTGAGGGGGGGAGGGCTTTCTTT
TRBJ2-7 . . TRBV5-4 CASSLAREPYEQYF TGTGCCAGCAGCTTGGCCCGGGAGCCCTACGAGCAGTACTTC
TRBJ1-5 . . TRBV2 CASSRVRNQPQHF TGTGCCAGCAGCAGGGTGCGCAATCAGCCCCAGCATTTT
TRBJ1-4 . . TRBV18 CASSPTSADNEKLFF TGTGCCAGCTCACCAACTTCCGCGGATAATGAAAAACTGTTTTTT
TRBJ2-5 . . TRBV11-3 CASSLSGQETQYF TGTGCCAGCAGCTTATCCGGCCAAGAGACCCAGTACTTC
TRBJ1-1 TRBD1 few TRBV19 CASTRTGVGTEAFF TGTGCCAGTACCCGGACAGGGGTCGGCACTGAAGCTTTCTTT
TRBJ1-2 TRBD1 . TRBV2 CASSQDRGNYGYTF TGTGCCAGCAGTCAGGACAGGGGCAACTATGGCTACACCTTC
TRBJ1-1 TRBD1 . TRBV28 CASRRAGQGAPEAFF TGTGCCAGCCGGCGAGCGGGGCAGGGGGCACCTGAAGCTTTCTTT
TRBJ1-4 TRBD1 . TRBV28 CASSPGQGDEKLFF TGTGCCAGCAGCCCGGGACAGGGAGATGAAAAACTGTTTTTT
TRBJ2-5 TRBD1 . TRBV2 CASKPGQTQETQYF TGTGCCAGCAAGCCGGGACAGACCCAAGAGACCCAGTACTTC
TRBJ1-1 TRBD1 . TRBV29-1 CSVEGGQLNTEAFF TGCAGCGTTGAAGGGGGACAGTTGAACACTGAAGCTTTCTTT
TRBJ1-2 . few TRBV6-5 CAVRREDNGYTF TGTGCCGTCAGACGAGAGGATAATGGCTACACCTTC
TRBJ2-7 . few TRBV4-1 CASSHPGGSYEQYF TGCGCCAGCAGCCACCCCGGGGGCTCCTACGAGCAGTACTTC
TRBJ2-6 . . TRBV6-6 CASLQGFGANVLTF TGTGCCAGCTTACAGGGTTTTGGGGCCAACGTCCTGACTTTC
TRBJ2-3 TRBD2 . TRBV11-3 CASPGTSGVYFTDTQYF TGTGCCAGCCCAGGGACTAGCGGGGTTTATTTCACAGATACGCAGTATTTT
TRBJ2-5 TRBD1 . TRBV19 CASSIRDRETQYF TGTGCCAGTAGTATTAGGGACAGGGAGACCCAGTACTTC
TRBJ1-2 . . TRBV3-1/TRBV3-2 CASSQDKRSPDGYTF TGTGCCAGCAGCCAAGATAAGAGGTCGCCTGATGGCTACACCTTC
TRBJ2-5 TRBD2 . TRBV5-1 CASTSGGLGETQYF TGCGCCAGCACTAGCGGGGGGCTCGGGGAGACCCAGTACTTC